Here is one T cell receptor (beta chain) with its context. Antigen: not known. This CDR3 contains 14 residues. V was shortened by 6 bases and J by 4 bases, with 16 bases between the two germline ends. In germline, CDR1 is SQVTM, CDR2 ANQGSEA. At least 3 on the Clinical Activity Score was recorded for ophthalmopathy patients, who also had NOSPECS grade at least 4 and duration under 3 months. The PBMCs were sourced from fresh peripheral blood (10 ml). These data are taken from a study of T cells in Graves' hyperthyroidism and ophthalmopathy. Authors of the study amplified TCR beta CDR3 regions from RNA transcripts. First-round RT-PCR with HTBI primers amplified the TCR CDR3 region. Using its own MiXCR run on the multiplex PCR reads, TCRdb lists one record per CDR3 protein. The table shows around 600,000 distinct CDR3 sequences, with approximately 15% occurring only once. General study results and limits: A model using 13 V-J features told ophthalmopathy apart from stable hyperthyroidism.

The gene calls are TRBV29-1 and TRBJ1-3; D unresolved. This receptor was identified in a woman between 35 and 50 years old with Graves' ophthalmopathy. Material for sequencing was blood. The CDR3 bases are TGCAGCGTCCACACTGACGGTGTAGGAAACACCATATATTTT. It translates to CSVHTDGVGNTIYF.